The sequence of this T cell receptor (beta chain) was determined in a study of OX40 agonist ivuxolimab in advanced cancers. Whole-study context: It was ivuxolimab, an agonistic anti-OX40 (CD134) antibody, that patients were treated with. Ivuxolimab, which patients received intravenously every 2 weeks, was dosed at 0.01 to 10 mg/kg. Patients in dose escalation had liver, melanoma, kidney or head and neck cancers.

From germline, CDR1 is SQVTM and CDR2 ANQGSEA. CDR3 length equals 14 residues. With V trimmed by 6 bases and J by 0 bases, 4 bases remained unmatched. The method was immunoSEQ multiplex PCR; TCRdb's version includes in-frame clones alone and lacks a portion of them. The sample comprises 65,000 to 80,000 clones, roughly 90% of which are singletons, and approximately 0.5% rests with the top ten. The chain uses TRBV29-1 and TRBJ2-5; the match to TRBD1 covers 10 bases. The TCR comes from an adult with an advanced solid tumor such as melanoma, head and neck, liver or kidney cancer. The sequences come from CD4+ or CD8+ T cells sorted from blood, collected in a trial of the OX40 agonist ivuxolimab. CDR3 region: CSVVDRGNQETQYF. The CDR3 bases are TGCAGCGTCGTGGACAGGGGGAACCAAGAGACCCAGTACTTC.